This TCR beta chain was captured by sequencing in a study of blood T cell repertoires in COVID-19. Study background: T cells, B-cell-depleted T cells, or PBMCs supplied cDNA or gDNA.

Original data processing: Scientists estimated how many nucleated cells there were by amplifying reference gene primers. Repertoires were generated with immunoSEQ multiplex PCR, while TCRdb's copy carries only in-frame clones and drops some. For V, J and clone size, that table is used; D and trimming come from the DNA. The sample holds more than 200,000 clones, roughly four fifths seen once. CDR3 size: 13 residues. The V gene lost 0 bases and the J gene lost 8 bases, with 5 bases spanning the gap. CDR1 and CDR2 from the germline V gene are SGHNT and YENEEA. This chain links TRBV11-3 with TRBJ1-6; D remains ambiguous. Sequenced sample: peripheral blood. The clonotype comes from a woman aged 35 to 49 with active or convalescent COVID-19. CDR3 nucleotides: TGTGCCAGCAGCTTAGATTTCGATTCACCCCTCCACTTT. Translation gives CASSLDFDSPLHF.